This is a list of T cell receptor beta chains from one sample in a study of radiotherapy plus CTLA-4 blockade in lung cancer. The data were produced by immunoSEQ multiplex PCR, yet TCRdb's version contains in-frame clones alone and is incomplete. The sample shows under 25,000 clones, 65% to 85% of them seen only once. The source material was peripheral blood, sampled from a patient treated with radiotherapy plus ipilimumab. These receptors came from a human donor with non-small cell lung cancer who had stable disease on radiotherapy plus ipilimumab. CDR3s include the opening cysteine and the closing phenylalanine or tryptophan. A D gene is named only where the DNA matches it firmly. The size entry is marked missing in some rows and otherwise reads once, few, many or a size class.

TRBV5-6	TRBJ2-1	-	once	TGTGCCAGCAGCTTGCGACGGACGGGTCGTGAGCAGTTCTTC	CASSLRRTGREQFF
TRBV5-1	TRBJ1-1	-	-	TGCGCCAGCGGCATTTCTAGCATTGGACGTCTTGGGGAGGGCACTGAAGCTTTCTTT	CASGISSIGRLGEGTEAFF
TRBV28	TRBJ2-7	TRBD1	-	TGTGCCAGCAGTTTACCCCGGACAGGGGGTACCGAGCAGTACTTC	CASSLPRTGGTEQYF
TRBV9	TRBJ2-1	TRBD2	-	TGTGCCAGCAGCGTAAGCCCAGCGGGAAACTATGAGCAGTTCTTC	CASSVSPAGNYEQFF
TRBV2	TRBJ2-5	TRBD2	-	TGTGCCAGCAGTGAAGGCACGCGGGGGGCTCGGGAGACCCAGTACTTC	CASSEGTRGARETQYF
TRBV15	TRBJ2-7	TRBD2	-	TGTGCCACCAGCACGAAGACTAGCTTCCCAGAAGATTACGAGCAGTACTTC	CATSTKTSFPEDYEQYF
TRBV5-1	TRBJ1-1	-	few	TGCGCCAGCAGCCCCCCCCGAGACAGCCGTAGGTTGAACACTGAAGCTTTCTTT	CASSPPRDSRRLNTEAFF
TRBV7-9	TRBJ2-2	-	-	TGTGCCAGCAGCTTATGGCCGAACACCGGGGAGCTGTTTTTT	CASSLWPNTGELFF
TRBV11-3	TRBJ2-2	TRBD1	-	TGTGCCAGCAGCTTAGATCAAGGGGGCTGGACCGGGGAGCTGTTTTTT	CASSLDQGGWTGELFF
TRBV6-1	TRBJ2-7	TRBD1	-	TGTGCCAGCCTTCGGGGACAGGGCGGCACCTACGAGCAGTACTTC	CASLRGQGGTYEQYF
TRBV19	TRBJ2-7	-	-	TGTGCCAGTAGTAGACAACAACAGATCCCTTTGAGCGGGCAGTACTTC	CASSRQQQIPLSGQYF
TRBV7-2	TRBJ2-1	-	few	TGTGCCAGCAGCTCCGGAGGGGCTGAGCAGTTCTTC	CASSSGGAEQFF
TRBV11-2	TRBJ2-5	-	-	TGTGCCAGCAGCCCGATGTTTAGACGGCAAGAGACCCAGTACTTC	CASSPMFRRQETQYF
TRBV5-1	TRBJ2-2	-	once	TGCGCCAGCAGCCAGGAGGTCACCGGGGAGCTGTTTTTT	CASSQEVTGELFF
TRBV4-2	TRBJ1-3	-	few	TGTGCCAGCAGCCTGGAGGGCACCATATATTTT	CASSLEGTIYF
TRBV6-1	TRBJ2-2	TRBD2	once	TGTGCCAGCAGTGCCCGACTAGCGGGAGGGGGGACCGGGGAGCTGTTTTTT	CASSARLAGGGTGELFF
TRBV4-2	TRBJ2-1	TRBD2	-	TGTGCCAGCAGCCAAGATGCGACTAGCGGGACCGACAATGAGCAGTTCTTC	CASSQDATSGTDNEQFF
TRBV19	TRBJ2-6	-	once	TGTGCCAGTAGTAGAATACAGGCCAGTTCTGGGGCCAACGTCCTGACTTTC	CASSRIQASSGANVLTF
TRBV11-2	TRBJ2-1	TRBD2	-	TGTGCCAGCAGCTTAGACGGGACTAAAGCCTACAATGAGCAGTTCTTC	CASSLDGTKAYNEQFF
TRBV7-2	TRBJ2-1	TRBD2	-	TGTGCCAGCAGCTTAGCGTTAGCGGGAGCAAATGAGCAGTTCTTC	CASSLALAGANEQFF
TRBV19	TRBJ2-4	TRBD1	-	TGTGCCAGCAGGGACAGAGCTTTAGCCAAAAACATTCAGTACTTC	CASRDRALAKNIQYF
TRBV5-4	TRBJ2-7	TRBD2	-	TGTGCCAGCAGCCAAAAGGGACGGACCGTAGCGGTAGGGCGGGAGGAGCAGTACTTC	CASSQKGRTVAVGREEQYF
TRBV13	TRBJ2-3	TRBD1	-	TGTGCCAGCAGTATAGACAGGGGGCACAAATTCACAGATACGCAGTATTTT	CASSIDRGHKFTDTQYF
TRBV30	TRBJ1-2	-	-	TGTGCCTGGAGGCCGGGGACTAACTATGGCTACACCTTC	CAWRPGTNYGYTF
TRBV6-1	TRBJ1-2	-	few	TGTGCCAGCAAAAACAGCGCATATGGCTACACCTTC	CASKNSAYGYTF
TRBV7-6	TRBJ2-5	-	-	TGTGCCAGCAGCCCCTACTCACTAGACCAGTACTTC	CASSPYSLDQYF
TRBV4-1	TRBJ2-2	-	-	TGCGCCAGCAGCCAAGTTTTTAGTCCCGGGGAGCTGTTTTTT	CASSQVFSPGELFF
TRBV6-4	TRBJ2-1	-	-	TGTGCCAGCAGTCGAGTCTTATCGGGGGACAATGAGCAGTTCTTC	CASSRVLSGDNEQFF
TRBV28	TRBJ2-1	-	-	TGTGCCAGCGATGACCGGGACAACAATGAGCAGTTCTTC	CASDDRDNNEQFF
TRBV9	TRBJ2-3	-	-	TGTGCCAGCAGCGTAGCAGGTAGCCAGGGTATAGCAGATACGCAGTATTTT	CASSVAGSQGIADTQYF
TRBV4-3	TRBJ2-7	-	few	TGCGCCAGCAGCCAAGTAAAAGGAGCGGGTCTCCCCTACGAGCAGTACTTC	CASSQVKGAGLPYEQYF
TRBV19	TRBJ2-6	-	-	TGTGCCAGTAGCAGGGGATCTGGGGCCAACGTCCTGACTTTC	CASSRGSGANVLTF
TRBV6-5	TRBJ1-1	TRBD1	-	TGTGCCAGCAGTGCGGACAGGGCTGAAGCTTTCTTT	CASSADRAEAFF
TRBV18	TRBJ2-1	TRBD2	few	TGTGCCAGCTCACCTACTAGCGGGAGAAGCAATGAGCAGTTCTTC	CASSPTSGRSNEQFF
TRBV4-2	TRBJ1-5	-	-	TGTGCCAGCAGCCAAGAGGCGGGGGGATATAGCAATCAGCCCCAGCATTTT	CASSQEAGGYSNQPQHF
TRBV2	TRBJ2-2	-	-	TGTGCCAGCAGTGAAACTAGATTCACCGGGGAGCTGTTTTTT	CASSETRFTGELFF
TRBV5-1	TRBJ2-1	TRBD2	-	TGCGCCAGCAGCACCGTAGGACTAGCGGGAGCCCGCGGTGGTGAGCAGTTCTTC	CASSTVGLAGARGGEQFF
TRBV25-1	TRBJ2-1	-	-	TGTGCCAGCAGTGAAATCGGCAGCAGTTCCTACAATGAGCAGTTCTTC	CASSEIGSSSYNEQFF
TRBV19	TRBJ1-1	-	few	TGTGCCACCTCGATTAATAGGAACACTGAAGCTTTCTTT	CATSINRNTEAFF
TRBV10-1	TRBJ2-5	-	-	TGCGCCAGCAGTGAAAGAGCGGGCCCAGTGACCCAGTACTTC	CASSERAGPVTQYF
TRBV19	TRBJ1-4	-	-	TGTGCCAGTAGTCCCCCGTATGCAACTAATGAAAAACTGTTTTTT	CASSPPYATNEKLFF